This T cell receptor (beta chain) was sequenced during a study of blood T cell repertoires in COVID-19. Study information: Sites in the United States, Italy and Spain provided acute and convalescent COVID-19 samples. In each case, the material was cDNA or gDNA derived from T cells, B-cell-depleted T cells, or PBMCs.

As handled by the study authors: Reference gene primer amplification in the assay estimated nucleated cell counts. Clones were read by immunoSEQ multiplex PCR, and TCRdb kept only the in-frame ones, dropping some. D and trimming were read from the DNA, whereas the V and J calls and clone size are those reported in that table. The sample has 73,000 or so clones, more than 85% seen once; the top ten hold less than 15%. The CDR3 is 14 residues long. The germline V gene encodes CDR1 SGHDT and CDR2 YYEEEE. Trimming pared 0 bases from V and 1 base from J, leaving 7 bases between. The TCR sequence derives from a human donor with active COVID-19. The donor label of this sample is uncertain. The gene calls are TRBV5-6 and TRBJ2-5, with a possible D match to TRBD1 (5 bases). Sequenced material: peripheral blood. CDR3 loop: CASSLGQSQETQYF. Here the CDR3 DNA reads TGTGCCAGCAGCTTGGGACAGTCCCAAGAGACCCAGTACTTC.